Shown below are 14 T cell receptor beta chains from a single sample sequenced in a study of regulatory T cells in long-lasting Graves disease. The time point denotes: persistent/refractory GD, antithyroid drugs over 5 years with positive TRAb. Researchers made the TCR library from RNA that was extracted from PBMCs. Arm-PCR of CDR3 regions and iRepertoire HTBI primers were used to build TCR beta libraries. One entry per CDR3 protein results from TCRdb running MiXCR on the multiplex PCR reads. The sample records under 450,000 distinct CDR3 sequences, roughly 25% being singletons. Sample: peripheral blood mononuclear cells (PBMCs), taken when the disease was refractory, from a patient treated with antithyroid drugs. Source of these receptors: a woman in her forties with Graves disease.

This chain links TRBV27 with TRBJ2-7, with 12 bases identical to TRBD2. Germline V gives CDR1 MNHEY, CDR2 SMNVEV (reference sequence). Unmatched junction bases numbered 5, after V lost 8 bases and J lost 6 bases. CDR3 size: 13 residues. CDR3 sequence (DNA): TGTGCCAGCCGGACTAGCGGGAACGGCGAGCAGTACTTC. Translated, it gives CASRTSGNGEQYF.

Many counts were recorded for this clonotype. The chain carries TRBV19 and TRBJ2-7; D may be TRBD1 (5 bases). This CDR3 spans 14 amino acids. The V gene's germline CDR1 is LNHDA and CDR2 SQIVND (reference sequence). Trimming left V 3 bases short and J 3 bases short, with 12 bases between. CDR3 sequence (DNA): TGTGCCAGTAGTATTGGTCAGGGATACTACGAGCAGTACTTC. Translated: CASSIGQGYYEQYF. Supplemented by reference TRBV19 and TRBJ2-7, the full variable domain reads DGGITQSPKYLFRKEGQNVTLSCEQNLNHDAMYWYRQDPGQGLRLIYYSQIVNDFQKGDIAEGYSVSREKKESFPLTVTSAQKNPTAFYLCASSIGQGYYEQYFGPGTRLTVT.

This chain's CDR3 is CASSSTGDSYEQYF. The CDR3 DNA reads as TGTGCCAGCAGTTCGACGGGGGACTCCTACGAGCAGTACTTC. The J gene is TRBJ2-7, the V gene TRBV28, with D possibly matching TRBD2 (6 bases). The V and J ends lost 4 bases and 0 bases respectively, with 10 bases between them. Germline V CDR1 and CDR2: MDHEN, SYDVKM. This CDR3 is built from 14 residues.

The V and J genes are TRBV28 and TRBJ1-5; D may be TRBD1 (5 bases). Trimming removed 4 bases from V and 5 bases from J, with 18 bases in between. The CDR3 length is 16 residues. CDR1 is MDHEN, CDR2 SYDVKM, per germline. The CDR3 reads CASSSGPDRNHQPQHF. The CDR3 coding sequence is TGTGCCAGCAGTTCCGGGCCCGACAGAAACCATCAGCCCCAGCATTTT.

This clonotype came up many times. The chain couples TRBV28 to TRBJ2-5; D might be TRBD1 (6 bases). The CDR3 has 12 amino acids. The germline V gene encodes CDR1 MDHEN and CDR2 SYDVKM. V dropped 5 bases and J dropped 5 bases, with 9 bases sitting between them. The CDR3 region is CASSGGVETQYF. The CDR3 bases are TGTGCCAGCAGTGGGGGCGTGGAGACCCAGTACTTC.

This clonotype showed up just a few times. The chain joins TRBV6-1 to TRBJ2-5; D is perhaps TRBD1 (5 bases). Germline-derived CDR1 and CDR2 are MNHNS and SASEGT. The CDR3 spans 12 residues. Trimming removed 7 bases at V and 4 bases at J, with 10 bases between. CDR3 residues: CASTQVTETQYF. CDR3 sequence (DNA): TGTGCCAGCACACAGGTCACAGAGACCCAGTACTTC.

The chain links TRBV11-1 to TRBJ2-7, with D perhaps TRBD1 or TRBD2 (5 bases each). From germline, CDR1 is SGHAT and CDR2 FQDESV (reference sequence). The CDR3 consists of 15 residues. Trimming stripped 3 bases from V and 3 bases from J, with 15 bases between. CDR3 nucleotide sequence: TGTGCCAGCAGCTTCGCCTCGGGACCCTTCTACGAGCAGTACTTC. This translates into CASSFASGPFYEQYF.

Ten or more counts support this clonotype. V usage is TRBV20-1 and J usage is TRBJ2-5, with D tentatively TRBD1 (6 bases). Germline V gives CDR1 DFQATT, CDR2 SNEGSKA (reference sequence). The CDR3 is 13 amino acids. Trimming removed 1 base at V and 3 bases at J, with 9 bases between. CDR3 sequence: CSARVRGKETQYF. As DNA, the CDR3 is TGCAGTGCTAGAGTTAGGGGGAAAGAGACCCAGTACTTC.

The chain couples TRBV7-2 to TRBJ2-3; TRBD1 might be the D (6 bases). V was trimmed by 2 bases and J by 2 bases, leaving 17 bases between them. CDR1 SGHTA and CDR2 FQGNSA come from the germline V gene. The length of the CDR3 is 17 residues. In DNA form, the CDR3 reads TGTGCCAGCAGCTTATTAGGGGGTGTAGCTATCACAGATACGCAGTATTTT. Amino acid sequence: CASSLLGGVAITDTQYF.

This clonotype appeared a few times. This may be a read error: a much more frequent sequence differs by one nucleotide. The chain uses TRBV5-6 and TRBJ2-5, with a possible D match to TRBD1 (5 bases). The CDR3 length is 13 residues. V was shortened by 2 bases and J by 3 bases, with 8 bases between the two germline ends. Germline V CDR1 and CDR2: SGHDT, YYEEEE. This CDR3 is CASSFGHKETQYF. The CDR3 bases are TGTGCCAGCAGCTTTGGACACAAAGAGACCCAGTACTTC.

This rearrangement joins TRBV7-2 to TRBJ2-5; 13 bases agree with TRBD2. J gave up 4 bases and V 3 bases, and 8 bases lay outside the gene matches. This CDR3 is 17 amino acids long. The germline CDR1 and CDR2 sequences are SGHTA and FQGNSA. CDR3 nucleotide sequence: TGTGCCAGCAGCTTCGGACTAGCGGGAGTTGGTTCAGAGACCCAGTACTTC. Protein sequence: CASSFGLAGVGSETQYF.

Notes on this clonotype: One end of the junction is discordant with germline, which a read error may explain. CDR3 residues: CASSESQVTKPFF. CDR3 bases: TGTGCCAGCAGTGAATCCCAGGTTACGAAACCGTTTTTT. The J gene is TRBJ1-4, the V gene TRBV25-1; D gene unclear. The CDR3 is 13 amino acids. The germline V gene encodes CDR1 MGHDK and CDR2 SYGVNS. The whole variable domain, remainder taken from reference TRBV25-1 and TRBJ1-4, is EADIYQTPRYLVIGTGKKITLECSQTMGHDKMYWYQQDPGMELHLIHYSYGVNSTEKGDLSSESTVSRIRTEHFPLTLESARPSHTSQYLCASSESQVTKPFFGSGTQLSVL.

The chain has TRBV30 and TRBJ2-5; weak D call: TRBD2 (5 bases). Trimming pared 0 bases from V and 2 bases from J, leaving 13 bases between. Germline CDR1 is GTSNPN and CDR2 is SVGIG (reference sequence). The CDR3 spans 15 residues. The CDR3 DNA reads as TGTGCCTGGAGTGTGAGAGGGTCAGGACAAGAGACCCAGTACTTC. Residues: CAWSVRGSGQETQYF.

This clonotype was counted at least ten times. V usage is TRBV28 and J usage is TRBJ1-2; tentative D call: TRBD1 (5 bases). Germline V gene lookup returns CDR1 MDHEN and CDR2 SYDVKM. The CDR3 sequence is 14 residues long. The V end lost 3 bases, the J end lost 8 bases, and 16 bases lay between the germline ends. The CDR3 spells CASSFLPGERGYTF. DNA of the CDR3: TGTGCCAGCAGTTTCCTTCCGGGGGAAAGAGGCTACACCTTC.